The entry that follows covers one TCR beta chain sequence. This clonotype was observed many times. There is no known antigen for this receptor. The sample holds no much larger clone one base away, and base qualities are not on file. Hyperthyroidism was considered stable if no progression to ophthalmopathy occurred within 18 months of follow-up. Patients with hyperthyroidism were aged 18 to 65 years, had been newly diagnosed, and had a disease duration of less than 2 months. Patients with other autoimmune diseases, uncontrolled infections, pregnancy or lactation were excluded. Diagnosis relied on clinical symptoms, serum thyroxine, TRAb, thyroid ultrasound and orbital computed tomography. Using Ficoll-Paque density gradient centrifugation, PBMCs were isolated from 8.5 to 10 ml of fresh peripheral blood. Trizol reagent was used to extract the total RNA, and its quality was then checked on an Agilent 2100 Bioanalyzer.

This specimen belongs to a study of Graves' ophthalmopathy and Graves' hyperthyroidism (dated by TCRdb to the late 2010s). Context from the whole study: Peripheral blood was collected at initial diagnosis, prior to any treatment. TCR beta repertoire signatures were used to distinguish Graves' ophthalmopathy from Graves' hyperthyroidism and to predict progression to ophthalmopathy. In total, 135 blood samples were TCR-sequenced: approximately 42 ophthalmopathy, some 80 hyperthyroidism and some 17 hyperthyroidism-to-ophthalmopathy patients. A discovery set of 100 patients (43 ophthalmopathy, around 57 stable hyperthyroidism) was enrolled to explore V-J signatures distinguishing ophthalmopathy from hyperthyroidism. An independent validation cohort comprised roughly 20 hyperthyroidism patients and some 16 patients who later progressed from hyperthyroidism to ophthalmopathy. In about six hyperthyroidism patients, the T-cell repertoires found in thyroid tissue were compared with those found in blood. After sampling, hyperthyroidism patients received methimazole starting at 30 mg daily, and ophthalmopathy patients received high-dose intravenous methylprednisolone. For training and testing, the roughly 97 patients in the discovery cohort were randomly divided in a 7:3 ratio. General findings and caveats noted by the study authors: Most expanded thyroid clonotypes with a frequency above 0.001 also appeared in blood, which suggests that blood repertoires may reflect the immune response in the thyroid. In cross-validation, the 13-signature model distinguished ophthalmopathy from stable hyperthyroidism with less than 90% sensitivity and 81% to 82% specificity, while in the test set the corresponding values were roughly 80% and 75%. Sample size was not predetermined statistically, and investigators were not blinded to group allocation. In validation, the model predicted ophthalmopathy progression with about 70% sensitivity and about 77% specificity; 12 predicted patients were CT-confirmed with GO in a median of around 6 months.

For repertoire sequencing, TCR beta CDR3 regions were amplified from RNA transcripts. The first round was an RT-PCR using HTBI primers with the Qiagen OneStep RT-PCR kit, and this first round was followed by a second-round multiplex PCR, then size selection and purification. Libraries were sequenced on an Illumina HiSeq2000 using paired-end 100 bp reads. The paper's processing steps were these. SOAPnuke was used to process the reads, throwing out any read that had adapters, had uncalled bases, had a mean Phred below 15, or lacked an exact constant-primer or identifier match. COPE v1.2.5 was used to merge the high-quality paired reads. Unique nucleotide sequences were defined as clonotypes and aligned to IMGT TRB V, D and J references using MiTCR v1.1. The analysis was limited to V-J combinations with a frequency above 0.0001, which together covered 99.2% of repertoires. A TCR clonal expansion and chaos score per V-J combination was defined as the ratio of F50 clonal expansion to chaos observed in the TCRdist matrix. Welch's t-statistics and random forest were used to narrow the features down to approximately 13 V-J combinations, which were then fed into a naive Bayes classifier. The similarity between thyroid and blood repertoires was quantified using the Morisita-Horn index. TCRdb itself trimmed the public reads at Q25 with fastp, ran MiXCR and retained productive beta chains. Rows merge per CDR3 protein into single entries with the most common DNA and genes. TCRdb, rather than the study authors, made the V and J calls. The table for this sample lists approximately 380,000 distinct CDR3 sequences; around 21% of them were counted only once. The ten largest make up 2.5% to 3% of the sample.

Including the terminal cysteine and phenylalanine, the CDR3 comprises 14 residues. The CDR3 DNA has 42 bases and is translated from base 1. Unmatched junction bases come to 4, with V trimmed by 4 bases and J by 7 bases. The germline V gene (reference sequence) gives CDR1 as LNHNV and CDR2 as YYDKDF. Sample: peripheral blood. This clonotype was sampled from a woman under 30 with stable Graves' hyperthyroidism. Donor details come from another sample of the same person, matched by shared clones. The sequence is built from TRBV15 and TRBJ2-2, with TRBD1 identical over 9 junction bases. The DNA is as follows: TGTGCCACCAGCATACAGGGGGCCGACGGGGAGCTGTTTTTT. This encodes CATSIQGADGELFF.